The 30 T cell receptor beta chains below were found in one sample sequenced in a study of T cell responses to AZD1222 COVID-19 vaccine. Sequenced by immunoSEQ multiplex PCR; TCRdb stores in-frame clones only, minus some. The table records more than 80,000 clones, under 90% of them present only once. The sample in question was peripheral blood, obtained on day 0 of AZD1222 vaccination. Receptor source: an adult in good health.

The rearrangement uses TRBV3-1 (or the pseudogene TRBV3-2) and TRBJ2-2; 7 bases fit TRBD2. The junction had 5 bases not matched to a gene; V was cut back by 4 bases and J by 6 bases. Germline loops: CDR1 LGHDT, CDR2 YNNKEL (reference sequence). This CDR3 has 14 residues. The CDR3 loop reads CASSPTSRSGELFF. The CDR3 bases are TGTGCCAGCAGCCCGACTAGCAGGTCCGGGGAGCTGTTTTTT.

Note on this clone: The sample contains more than one DNA sequence encoding this CDR3. J is TRBJ1-2 and V is TRBV28; 7 bases agree with TRBD1. Germline CDR1 MDHEN, CDR2 SYDVKM. V lost 1 base, J lost 8 bases, and 1 base stayed unmatched. This CDR3 contains 12 residues. DNA of the CDR3: TGTGCCAGCAGTTTATCAGGGGGAGGCTACACCTTC. Protein product: CASSLSGGGYTF.

The J gene is TRBJ2-2, the V gene TRBV7-9; TRBD1 might be the D (5 bases). Germline V lookup: CDR1 SEHNR, CDR2 FQNEAQ (reference sequence). Trimming took 2 bases from V and 1 from J, leaving 8 bases between them. The CDR3 sequence is 15 residues long. As DNA, the CDR3 is TGTGCCAGCAGCTTATACCAGGGGAACACCGGGGAGCTGTTTTTT. It yields the protein CASSLYQGNTGELFF.

The V call is TRBV10-3, the J call TRBJ2-2; 8 bases agree with TRBD1. The germline V gene encodes CDR1 ENHRY and CDR2 SYGVKD. The CDR3 is 16 residues long. V lost 3 bases to trimming and J lost 3 bases; unmatched junction nucleotides: 6. CDR3 protein: CAISDQPGQDTGELFF. CDR3 nucleotide sequence: TGTGCCATCAGTGATCAACCGGGACAGGACACCGGGGAGCTGTTTTTT.

V is TRBV2 and J is TRBJ1-5; unclear D gene. Germline values: CDR1 SNHLY, CDR2 FYNNEI. CDR3 length: 13 residues. With 1 base removed from V and 3 bases from J, the gap between germline ends came to 4 bases. DNA for the CDR3: TGTGCCAGCAGTGAAGGGCTCAATCAGCCCCAGCATTTT. Amino acids: CASSEGLNQPQHF.

This sequence joins TRBV10-1 and TRBJ2-1; 7 positions agree with TRBD1. Per the germline V gene, CDR1 is WNHNN and CDR2 is SYGVQD (reference sequence). The CDR3 extends over 12 amino acids. Germline trimming cut 8 bases from V and 8 bases from J; bases unmatched to any gene: 6. The CDR3: CASGGQADEQFF. For the CDR3, the DNA is TGCGCCAGCGGAGGACAGGCGGATGAGCAGTTCTTC.

The chain joins TRBV28 to TRBJ1-2; TRBD1 matches at 7 bases. Germline loops: CDR1 MDHEN, CDR2 SYDVKM. The V gene end was trimmed by 5 bases and the J gene end by 3 bases; junction bases not matched to a gene: 6. The CDR3 is 14 amino acids. The DNA of the CDR3 is TGTGCCAGCAGTGCCGGGACAGCTCACTATGGCTACACCTTC. Its translation is CASSAGTAHYGYTF.

The chain is built from TRBV11-1 and TRBJ1-1; weak D call: TRBD1 (5 bases). Deletions cut 5 bases from V and 1 base from J, with 17 bases between. There are 16 residues in the CDR3. Looked up from germline, CDR1 is SGHAT and CDR2 is FQDESV (reference sequence). The DNA of the CDR3 is TGTGCCAGCAGCCACCAAGGGGTAGGGTGGAACACTGAAGCTTTCTTT. Protein product: CASSHQGVGWNTEAFF.

The rearrangement links TRBV5-1 to TRBJ1-1; D gene uncertain. Trimming cost V 2 bases and J 1 base, with 6 bases left between them. Per the germline V gene, CDR1 is SGHRS and CDR2 is YFSETQ. This CDR3 region has 13 residues. The CDR3 reads CASSFGENTEAFF. CDR3 DNA sequence: TGCGCCAGCAGCTTTGGAGAGAACACTGAAGCTTTCTTT.

The gene calls are TRBV5-5 and TRBJ1-2, with 7 bases aligning to TRBD1. V shed 4 bases and J 8 bases; nucleotides not matched to a gene: 8. CDR1 is SGHKS, CDR2 YYEKEE, per germline (reference sequence). The CDR3 is 13 amino acids. This CDR3 is CASSRDRGVGYTF. Written as DNA, the CDR3 is TGTGCCAGCAGCCGGGACAGAGGAGTGGGCTACACCTTC.

The V and J genes are TRBV2 and TRBJ2-7; tentatively, D is TRBD1 (7 bases). CDR1 is SNHLY, CDR2 FYNNEI, per germline. CDR3 length equals 14 residues. The ends were cut back, 6 bases at V and 4 bases at J, with 16 bases in the middle. The CDR3 region is CASSQLAGGYEQYF. CDR3 DNA sequence: TGTGCCAGCAGCCAGCTCGCAGGGGGGTACGAGCAGTACTTC.

The rearrangement uses TRBV19 and TRBJ1-2; 9 nucleotides agree with TRBD1. V lost 6 bases, J lost 1 base, and 6 bases stayed unmatched. The germline CDR1 and CDR2 sequences are LNHDA and SQIVND (reference sequence). The CDR3 has 15 amino acids. The chain's CDR3 is CASSPRQGVNYGYTF. In DNA, the CDR3 is TGTGCCAGTAGCCCCCGACAGGGGGTTAACTATGGCTACACCTTC.

The gene calls are TRBV24-1 and TRBJ2-2; 16 bases fit TRBD2. J gave up 3 bases and V 5 bases, and 11 bases lay outside the gene matches. Germline V gene sequence: CDR1 KGHDR, CDR2 SFDVKD. The CDR3 is 20 residues long. CDR3 protein: CATSGSGTSGRAIDTGELFF. DNA of the CDR3: TGTGCCACCAGTGGTTCCGGGACTAGCGGGAGGGCGATAGACACCGGGGAGCTGTTTTTT.

The gene calls are TRBV9 and TRBJ2-5; 9 nucleotides line up with TRBD2. CDR1 and CDR2 from the germline V gene are SGDLS and YYNGEE. With 0 bases clipped from V and 5 bases from J, the junction kept 11 bases outside the gene matches. The CDR3 spans 17 residues. The CDR3 DNA follows: TGTGCCAGCAGCGTAGGAGGTGGGCTAGCGGGAAGGGAGACCCAGTACTTC. It encodes CASSVGGGLAGRETQYF.

This sequence joins TRBV6-1 and TRBJ1-2, with TRBD1 matching over 7 bases. Germline loops: CDR1 MNHNS, CDR2 SASEGT. Unmatched junction bases numbered 1, after V lost 2 bases and J lost 7 bases. The CDR3 consists of 12 residues. This CDR3 is CASSEQGGGYTF. The CDR3 DNA follows: TGTGCCAGCAGTGAACAGGGGGGTGGCTACACCTTC.

This chain connects TRBV12-3 or TRBV12-4 to TRBJ2-7; the D is unclear. The V end was cut by 3 bases, the J end by 6 bases, with 12 bases between. CDR3 size: 13 residues. The CDR3 region is CASSFMDLGEQYF. The CDR3 coding sequence is TGTGCCAGCAGTTTTATGGACCTAGGCGAGCAGTACTTC.

The J gene is TRBJ1-3, the V gene TRBV9; maybe TRBD1 (5 bases). V was trimmed by 4 bases and J by 0 bases, leaving 17 bases between them. CDR1 SGDLS and CDR2 YYNGEE come from the germline V gene. The CDR3 extends over 17 amino acids. Here the CDR3 DNA reads TGTGCCAGCAGCCCCAGGGTAGGCGGGACCTCTGGAAACACCATATATTTT. Translated, it gives CASSPRVGGTSGNTIYF.

The chain recombines TRBV5-1 with TRBJ2-5; TRBD2 matches 9 bases. Trimming took 5 bases from V and 7 from J; bases not matched to a gene: 15. The V gene's germline CDR1 is SGHRS and CDR2 YFSETQ. This CDR3 contains 16 residues. In DNA form, the CDR3 reads TGCGCCAGCAGTCCGACGGACAGTGGAGCGGGGGGGACCCAGTACTTC. It yields the protein CASSPTDSGAGGTQYF.

In nucleotides, the CDR3 is TGTGCCATCAGCCCGGGGTACTCTAACTCTGGAAACACCATATATTTT. It codes for CAISPGYSNSGNTIYF. This chain connects TRBV10-3 to TRBJ1-3; D unresolved. The CDR3 length is 16 residues. V lost 6 bases, J lost 0 bases, and 15 bases lay in between. Germline CDR1 is ENHRY and CDR2 is SYGVKD.

In this sample, this clone turned up a few times. Compared with germline, one end of the junction differs, possibly owing to a read error. The rearrangement uses TRBV7-7 and TRBJ1-1, with 7 bases lining up with TRBD1. This CDR3 contains 13 residues. Germline V gives CDR1 SSHAT, CDR2 FNYEAQ (reference sequence). The DNA of the CDR3 is TGTGCTAGCAGCCGGACAGGGAACACTGAAGCTTTCTTT. Protein sequence: CASSRTGNTEAFF.

This chain joins TRBV18 and TRBJ2-5; D perhaps matches TRBD1 (5 bases). Germline V CDR1 and CDR2: KGHSH, LQKENI. Trimming removed 6 bases at V and 0 bases at J, with 8 bases between. The CDR3 loop spans 13 amino acids. The CDR3 sequence is CASSQGHQETQYF. CDR3 nucleotide sequence: TGTGCCAGCTCCCAGGGCCACCAAGAGACCCAGTACTTC.

V and J are TRBV2 and TRBJ1-4; unclear D gene. Germline assignment: CDR1 SNHLY and CDR2 FYNNEI. CDR3 length: 14 amino acids. Trimming stripped 1 base from V and 4 bases from J, with 7 bases between. The CDR3 reads CASSEVGVNEKLFF. The CDR3, as DNA: TGTGCCAGCAGTGAAGTAGGAGTTAATGAAAAACTGTTTTTT.

This chain uses TRBV7-9 with TRBJ1-1, with no clear D. The CDR3 is made up of 11 amino acids. Germline assignment: CDR1 SEHNR and CDR2 FQNEAQ (reference sequence). Trimming shortened V by 4 bases and J by 6 bases, and 6 bases separated the two germline ends. The CDR3 nucleotides read TGTGCCAGCAGCTCAGATCCTGAAGCTTTCTTT. Translation: CASSSDPEAFF.

This chain uses TRBV7-9 with TRBJ2-2; TRBD1 is a possible D gene (6 bases). The CDR3 covers 16 residues. V was pared by 5 bases and J by 0 bases, with 13 bases between. Germline V CDR1 and CDR2: SEHNR, FQNEAQ (reference sequence). CDR3 sequence reads: CASSTTGTPNTGELFF. The CDR3 DNA follows: TGTGCCAGCAGCACCACCGGGACACCGAACACCGGGGAGCTGTTTTTT.

The rearrangement joins TRBV24-1 to TRBJ2-5; no reliable D call. Trimming shortened V by 3 bases and J by 2 bases, and 6 bases separated the two germline ends. The CDR3 is 13 amino acids. Per germline, CDR1 KGHDR and CDR2 SFDVKD. The CDR3 DNA follows: TGTGCCACCAGTGATCGCCAGCAAGAGACCCAGTACTTC. Encoded protein: CATSDRQQETQYF.

As to this clone: Different DNA sequences within this sample yield the same CDR3. V gene TRBV3-1 (or the pseudogene TRBV3-2) combines with J gene TRBJ1-5; TRBD1 agrees at 8 bases. The V and J ends lost 4 bases and 2 bases, in that order; junction bases with no gene match: 4. Germline V gene data show CDR1 as LGHDT and CDR2 as YNNKEL (reference sequence). The CDR3 has 15 residues. Here the CDR3 DNA reads TGTGCCAGCAGCCCCGACAGGGGAGGCAATCAGCCCCAGCATTTT. Protein sequence: CASSPDRGGNQPQHF.

The rearrangement joins TRBV24-1 to TRBJ1-5; tentative D call: TRBD1 (6 bases). V was trimmed by 10 bases and J by 4 bases, leaving 13 bases between them. There are 13 residues in the CDR3. Per the germline V gene, CDR1 is KGHDR and CDR2 is SFDVKD. In DNA, the CDR3 is TGTGCCACGGCCGGGACACCAAATCAGCCCCAGCATTTT. This gives the protein CATAGTPNQPQHF.

This chain joins TRBV27 and TRBJ1-2; D gene ambiguous. Trimming pared 3 bases from V and 4 bases from J, leaving 12 bases between. Germline CDR1 is MNHEY and CDR2 is SMNVEV (reference sequence). The CDR3 has 14 amino acids. The CDR3 spells CASSLRGGGYGYTF. For the CDR3, the DNA is TGTGCCAGCAGTTTGCGGGGAGGTGGCTATGGCTACACCTTC.

This clone was counted only a few times. The V and J genes are TRBV5-1 and TRBJ1-5; D is undetermined. This CDR3 is built from 15 residues. V dropped 0 bases and J dropped 3 bases, with 10 bases sitting between them. Germline V lookup: CDR1 SGHRS, CDR2 YFSETQ. The CDR3 sequence: CASSLEGQSNQPQHF. In nucleotides, the CDR3 is TGCGCCAGCAGCTTGGAAGGGCAGTCCAATCAGCCCCAGCATTTT. The variable domain in full, with the rest retrieved from reference TRBV5-1 and TRBJ1-5, is KAGVTQTPRYLIKTRGQQVTLSCSPISGHRSVSWYQQTPGQGLQFLFEYFSETQRNKGNFPGRFSGRQFSNSRSEMNVSTLELGDSALYLCASSLEGQSNQPQHFGDGTRLSIL.

This clone appeared once. The V gene is TRBV27, the J gene TRBJ1-6; the D is unclear. The CDR3 contains 15 residues. Trimming pared 2 bases from V and 11 bases from J, leaving 16 bases between. Germline values: CDR1 MNHEY, CDR2 SMNVEV (reference sequence). The chain's CDR3 is CASSLKAGLGPPLHF. The CDR3 region has the DNA TGTGCCAGCAGTTTAAAAGCAGGCCTGGGTCCACCCCTCCACTTT.